The TCR beta chain under discussion was sequenced for a study of blood T cell repertoires in COVID-19. Study background: PBMCs, B-cell-depleted T cells, or T cells were the source of the cDNA or gDNA that made up the material.

Germline values: CDR1 SGDLS, CDR2 YYNGEE. The CDR3 loop spans 11 amino acids. V lost 4 bases to trimming and J lost 7 bases, with 6 bases between them. Method: immunoSEQ multiplex PCR; TCRdb's copy keeps in-frame clones and lacks some. The sample has fewer than 250,000 clones, approximately 86% seen once. The source is a man in his sixties with acute or convalescent COVID-19. V is TRBV9 and J is TRBJ2-1; unclear D gene. The sequencing sample was made of peripheral blood. Here the CDR3 DNA reads TGTGCCAGCAGCATGGAGAATGAGCAGTTCTTC. Amino acid sequence: CASSMENEQFF. The full variable domain, with the rest looked up from reference TRBV9 and TRBJ2-1, is DSGVTQTPKHLITATGQRVTLRCSPRSGDLSVYWYQQSLDQGLQFLIQYYNGEERAKGNILERFSAQQFPDLHSELNLSSLELGDSALYFCASSMENEQFFGPGTRLTVL.